The TCR beta chain under discussion was sequenced for a study of blood T cell repertoires in COVID-19. Clones were read by immunoSEQ multiplex PCR, and TCRdb kept only the in-frame ones, dropping some. The table has 45,000 to 70,000 clones, 82% seen once. Sequencing used peripheral blood. The TCR was taken from a woman in her sixties or seventies with acute or convalescent COVID-19.

CDR3 region: CASSQDLVRDNQPQHF. The CDR3 DNA sequence: TGTGCCAGCAGCCAAGATCTCGTCAGGGACAATCAGCCCCAGCATTTT. The V and J genes are TRBV4-2 and TRBJ1-5; a weak D match, TRBD1 (5 bases). The CDR3 has 16 amino acids. The germline V and J ends were trimmed by 0 bases and 3 bases, with 12 bases remaining between them. CDR1 is LGHNA, CDR2 YNFKEQ, per germline.